One sample yielded the 24 T cell receptor beta chains listed below, sequenced in a study of T cells after yellow fever vaccination. TCRdb recomputed calls from the 5' RACE reads with MiXCR, one row per CDR3 protein. The data contain around 610,000 distinct CDR3 sequences, 13% of them seen just once; the ten biggest clones take up 11% to 15%. The specimen comprised PBMCs, sampled on the day of the yellow fever booster vaccination. The source is a man under 40 who received the YFV17D yellow fever vaccine.

This clonotype was seen ten or more times. The V and J genes are TRBV5-1 and TRBJ2-3; D ambiguous. Germline V gene lookup returns CDR1 SGHRS and CDR2 YFSETQ. This CDR3 spans 13 amino acids. Deletions cut 1 base from V and 4 bases from J, with 7 bases between. CDR3 amino acids: CASSLRRSDTQYF. DNA for the CDR3: TGCGCCAGCAGCTTGAGGCGGTCAGATACGCAGTATTTT.

The V call is TRBV4-1, the J call TRBJ2-3; 10 bases agree with TRBD2. Germline V gene lookup returns CDR1 MGHRA and CDR2 YSYEKL. The V gene end was trimmed by 5 bases and the J gene end by 4 bases; junction bases not matched to a gene: 6. CDR3 length: 15 residues. In DNA form, the CDR3 reads TGCGCCAGCAGCAAGCGGGAGGGCCTCTCAGATACGCAGTATTTT. Its protein product is CASSKREGLSDTQYF.

The chain is built from TRBV14 and TRBJ2-1; 9 nucleotides agree with TRBD1. Losses at the gene ends were 3 bases for V and 6 bases for J; bases not matched to a gene: 6. Per germline, CDR1 SGHDN and CDR2 FVKESK. The length of the CDR3 is 15 residues. CDR3 region: CASSQWTGAGNEQFF. The CDR3 DNA is TGTGCCAGCAGCCAGTGGACAGGGGCGGGCAATGAGCAGTTCTTC.

This clonotype was seen a handful of times. This rearrangement joins TRBV7-9 to TRBJ2-1; D uncertain. CDR3 size: 12 residues. Deletions cut 7 bases from V and 4 bases from J, with 8 bases between. Germline-derived CDR1 and CDR2 are SEHNR and FQNEAQ (reference sequence). The CDR3 DNA follows: TGTGCCAGCAACGCTGGGTACAATGAGCAGTTCTTC. Its translation is CASNAGYNEQFF.

This clonotype showed up just a few times. The CDR3 bases are TGTGCCTTCGTACGGCAGATGAACACTGAAGCTTTCTTT. It translates to CAFVRQMNTEAFF. The genes are TRBV30 and TRBJ1-1; D remains ambiguous. Per the germline V gene, CDR1 is GTSNPN and CDR2 is SVGIG (reference sequence). CDR3 size: 13 residues. V lost 7 bases to trimming and J lost 0 bases, with 12 bases between them.

This clonotype was seen a handful of times. The chain is built from TRBV20-1 and TRBJ2-2, with TRBD2 identical over 14 bases. This CDR3 has 17 residues. Trimming removed 5 bases from V and 3 bases from J; junction bases left unmatched: 8. CDR1 is DFQATT and CDR2 is SNEGSKA in the germline V gene (reference sequence). CDR3: CSAAGTSGSRDTGELFF. The CDR3 nucleotides read TGCAGTGCTGCGGGGACTAGCGGGAGCAGGGACACCGGGGAGCTGTTTTTT.

Concerning this clonotype: Since the CDR3 does not end with the conserved phenylalanine or tryptophan, this likely comes from a read error. J is TRBJ2-2 and V is TRBV7-9; TRBD2 matches 7 bases. V lost 4 bases and J lost 8; bases outside the gene matches: 16. The CDR3 consists of 17 residues. Germline V gene data show CDR1 as SEHNR and CDR2 as FQNEAQ (reference sequence). The CDR3 coding sequence is TGTGCCAGCAGCTCCTCGTGGCCAGCGGGAATGTCGGGGGAGCTGTTTTCT. It yields the protein CASSSSWPAGMSGELFS.

The CDR3 nucleotides read TGTGCCAGCACCCTTGCCGGTGCGACACCAATGGGTGAGCAGTTCTTC. Its translation is CASTLAGATPMGEQFF. The chain is built from TRBV11-2 and TRBJ2-1; D is uncertain. The germline V gene encodes CDR1 SGHAT and CDR2 FQNNGV. V dropped 7 bases and J dropped 9 bases, with 25 bases sitting between them. This CDR3 is built from 16 residues.

In its sample, this clonotype was seen once. This chain links TRBV25-1 with TRBJ2-2; 10 bases fit TRBD2. J was trimmed by 4 bases and V by 2 bases; bases with no gene match: 4. Germline V gene lookup returns CDR1 MGHDK and CDR2 SYGVNS. The CDR3 is made up of 16 amino acids. This CDR3 is CASSELAGDATGELFF. The CDR3 DNA follows: TGTGCCAGCAGTGAACTAGCGGGAGACGCCACCGGGGAGCTGTTTTTT.

V gene TRBV28 combines with J gene TRBJ2-7; unclear D gene. V was pared by 6 bases and J by 8 bases, with 17 bases between. This CDR3 is built from 13 residues. Germline V CDR1 and CDR2: MDHEN, SYDVKM. CDR3 sequence reads: CASSPRESSKQYF. CDR3 coding DNA: TGTGCCAGCAGCCCCCGAGAGAGTAGCAAGCAGTACTTC.

The V call is TRBV29-1, the J call TRBJ2-5; 8 positions agree with TRBD2. V trimming: 6 bases; J trimming: 2 bases; junction bases outside the gene matches: 8. Germline CDR1 and CDR2: SQVTM and ANQGSEA. The CDR3 covers 14 residues. CDR3 loop: CSVARLATQETQYF. CDR3 sequence (DNA): TGCAGCGTCGCCCGACTAGCGACACAAGAGACCCAGTACTTC.

This clonotype showed up just a few times. The gene calls are TRBV28 and TRBJ1-3, with D perhaps matching TRBD1 (5 bases). Germline V gene lookup returns CDR1 MDHEN and CDR2 SYDVKM. V shed 6 bases and J shed 7 bases, with 13 bases lying between them. This CDR3 comprises 13 residues. CDR3 amino acids: CASSPGTQNTIYF. In DNA form, the CDR3 reads TGTGCCAGCAGCCCCGGGACCCAGAACACCATATATTTT.

Only a few counts were recorded for this clonotype. The chain employs TRBV5-5 and TRBJ2-7; D call uncertain. Trimming cost V 4 bases and J 3 bases, with 5 bases left between them. The CDR3 covers 11 residues. CDR1 and CDR2 (germline): SGHKS, YYEKEE (reference sequence). Here the CDR3 DNA reads TGTGCCAGCAGCGTCCACTACGAGCAGTACTTC. Amino acid sequence: CASSVHYEQYF.

The chain uses TRBV28 and TRBJ2-3; 7 bases line up with TRBD1. CDR1 is MDHEN and CDR2 is SYDVKM in the germline V gene. This CDR3 contains 12 residues. V lost 1 base to trimming and J lost 14 bases; unmatched junction nucleotides: 6. The CDR3 region has the DNA TGTGCCAGCAGTTTATCCGGACAGGTTCCGTATTTT. Protein: CASSLSGQVPYF.

The rearrangement links TRBV7-2 to TRBJ2-7; TRBD2 agrees at 7 bases. This CDR3 spans 14 amino acids. Trimming took 5 bases from V and 0 from J; bases not matched to a gene: 4. Germline V lookup: CDR1 SGHTA, CDR2 FQGNSA. The CDR3 coding sequence is TGTGCCAGCAGCATGACTAGCTCCTCCTACGAGCAGTACTTC. As protein: CASSMTSSSYEQYF.

The chain combines TRBV12-3 or TRBV12-4 with TRBJ2-2; D may be TRBD1 or TRBD2 (5 bases each). This CDR3 spans 13 amino acids. The V end lost 7 bases, the J end lost 8 bases, and 14 bases lay between the germline ends. In nucleotides, the CDR3 is TGTGCCAGCACCGCAGGGAGTGGGGGGGAGCTGTTTTTT. Its translation: CASTAGSGGELFF.

This clonotype was counted only a few times. V usage is TRBV6-1 and J usage is TRBJ1-4; 10 bases fit TRBD1. Germline V lookup: CDR1 MNHNS, CDR2 SASEGT. This CDR3 is 13 amino acids long. This CDR3 is CVSRGTGVEKLFF. CDR3 DNA sequence: TGTGTCTCACGTGGGACAGGGGTTGAAAAACTGTTTTTT.

There are many counts of this clonotype. This chain links TRBV7-8 with TRBJ2-7, with 10 bases fitting TRBD1. V lost 5 bases, J lost 1 base, and 8 bases stayed unmatched. This CDR3 has 16 residues. In germline, CDR1 is SGHVS, CDR2 FQNEAQ. CDR3 bases: TGTGCCAGCAGCACAATAGGACAGGGGGAATCCTACGAGCAGTACTTC. It encodes CASSTIGQGESYEQYF.

This chain connects TRBV3-1 to TRBJ2-1, with 14 bases that match TRBD2. J was trimmed by 9 bases and V by 2 bases; bases with no gene match: 6. CDR1 and CDR2 (germline): LGHDT, YNNKEL (reference sequence). The CDR3 covers 16 residues. The CDR3 reads CASSQTGLAGGGEQFF. The DNA for the CDR3 is TGTGCCAGCAGCCAAACTGGACTAGCGGGAGGAGGTGAGCAGTTCTTC.

This sequence joins TRBV18 and TRBJ1-5, with 7 bases fitting TRBD1. This CDR3 has 14 amino acids. Germline V gene lookup returns CDR1 KGHSH and CDR2 LQKENI. V lost 6 bases to trimming and J lost 3 bases; unmatched junction nucleotides: 5. CDR3 in amino acids: CASSRGTDNQPQHF. The CDR3 DNA follows: TGTGCCAGCTCTCGGGGGACAGACAATCAGCCCCAGCATTTT.

This clonotype was detected only a few times. The CDR3 is CASSIRSTSGSRNEQFF. CDR3 DNA sequence: TGTGCCAGCAGCATCCGCTCGACTAGCGGGAGTAGGAATGAGCAGTTCTTC. The V gene is TRBV5-6, the J gene TRBJ2-1; TRBD2 matches at 12 bases. The V segment lost 4 bases and the J segment 7 bases; nucleotides outside the gene matches: 12. The CDR3 sequence is 17 residues long. Looked up from germline, CDR1 is SGHDT and CDR2 is YYEEEE.

This sequence joins TRBV7-2 and TRBJ2-1, with 10 bases identical to TRBD2. This CDR3 region has 13 residues. Germline loops: CDR1 SGHTA, CDR2 FQGNSA. The V and J ends lost 8 bases and 9 bases, in that order; junction bases with no gene match: 7. The CDR3 reads CASVGVAGGEQFF. CDR3 DNA: TGTGCCAGCGTTGGGGTAGCGGGGGGTGAGCAGTTCTTC.

The genes are TRBV12-3 or TRBV12-4 and TRBJ2-2; D not resolved. Between the trimmed V and J ends, which lost 5 bases and 7 bases, there was a span of 11 bases. The CDR3 runs to 13 residues. Here the CDR3 reads CASSTRVDGELFF. In nucleotides, the CDR3 is TGTGCCAGCAGTACCCGAGTAGACGGGGAGCTGTTTTTT.

Only a few counts were recorded for this clonotype. The chain combines TRBV29-1 with TRBJ2-6, with D tentatively TRBD1 (7 bases). Germline V gives CDR1 SQVTM, CDR2 ANQGSEA. This CDR3 comprises 15 residues. Trimming took off 3 bases at V and 0 bases at J, with 9 bases between the two ends. As DNA, the CDR3 is TGCAGCGTTGACAGGGGGGCCTCTGGGGCCAACGTCCTGACTTTC. Residues: CSVDRGASGANVLTF.